This T cell receptor beta chain was observed in a study of T cell repertoires in cytomegalovirus infection. Study-level points and caveats: Clonotype analysis showed dominance of the ex vivo response by HLA-C-restricted CMV-specific TCR beta clonotypes.

CDR1 is DFQATT and CDR2 is SNEGSKA in the germline V gene (reference sequence). The CDR3 runs to 19 residues. V shed 0 bases and J 1 base; nucleotides not matched to a gene: 12. MiXCR, run by TCRdb on the reads, gives a single entry per CDR3 protein. The table lists about 530,000 distinct CDR3 sequences, roughly 29% of them singletons. A word on this clonotype: The antigen is undetermined.

The J gene is TRBJ2-6, the V gene TRBV20-1; 7 bases are a match to TRBD1. The sequencing input was PBMCs. This TCR came from a human donor in good health (CMV status not recorded). Some clones in this sample may be carry-over from other donors' samples. The CDR3: CSARDRGGHLGSGANVLTF. Written as DNA, the CDR3 is TGCAGTGCTAGAGACCGAGGGGGCCATCTCGGGTCTGGGGCCAACGTCCTGACTTTC.